The rows below give T cell receptor beta chains drawn from one sample of a study of shared clonotypes between healthy human individuals. The method was immunoSEQ multiplex PCR; TCRdb's version includes in-frame clones alone and lacks a portion of them. The sample has around 700,000 clones; roughly 73% are singletons. The specimen was memory CD4+ T cells sorted from blood. All receptors come from a woman in her 30s in good health. The CDR3 runs from the conserved cysteine through the conserved F or W. A D gene is named only where the DNA matches it firmly. Only part of the rows carry a size: once, few, many, or a class if the clone is expanded.

CDR3 protein,CDR3 DNA,D gene,clone size,J gene,V gene
CASSAGLWGGTEAFF,TGCGCCAGCAGCGCGGGGTTATGGGGTGGCACTGAAGCTTTCTTT,.,.,TRBJ1-1,TRBV5-1
CASSLGDRDLYEQYF,TGCGCCAGCAGCTTGGGCGATCGGGACCTCTACGAGCAGTACTTC,.,.,TRBJ2-7,TRBV5-1
CASGRDTQYF,TGTGCGAGCGGCCGGGATACGCAGTATTTT,.,.,TRBJ2-3,TRBV6-1
CASSQDIGASNEKLFF,TGCGCCAGCAGCCAAGATATAGGGGCGTCTAATGAAAAACTGTTTTTT,.,.,TRBJ1-4,TRBV4-1
CASSYSSAGGHEQYF,TGTGCCAGCAGTTACTCCTCGGCGGGAGGGCACGAGCAGTACTTC,TRBD2,.,TRBJ2-7,TRBV2
CACEDRWGQPQHF,TGTGCCTGCGAGGACAGATGGGGACAGCCCCAGCATTTT,.,few,TRBJ1-5,TRBV30
CASSQAQGGLETQYF,TGCGCCAGCAGCCAAGCGCAGGGGGGTTTGGAGACCCAGTACTTC,.,.,TRBJ2-5,TRBV4-1
CASSARADPETQYF,TGTGCCAGCAGTGCACGGGCGGACCCAGAGACCCAGTACTTC,.,.,TRBJ2-5,TRBV6-1
CASSGGDGSTDTQYF,TGTGCCAGCAGTGGAGGGGACGGAAGCACAGATACGCAGTATTTT,.,many,TRBJ2-3,TRBV6-4
CASSVKQGANGYTF,TGCGCCAGCAGCGTTAAACAGGGGGCTAATGGCTACACCTTC,TRBD1,.,TRBJ1-2,TRBV5-1
CASSPRGEGTMKTLFF,TGTGCCAGCAGTCCCCGCGGGGAGGGAACAATGAAAACACTGTTTTTT,.,.,TRBJ1-4,TRBV28
CASSISGFGTGELFF,TGTGCCAGTAGTATTTCAGGGTTTGGCACCGGGGAGCTGTTTTTT,.,.,TRBJ2-2,TRBV19
CASSESGQRLVGEQYF,TGCGCCAGCAGTGAGTCGGGACAGCGGCTTGTTGGCGAGCAGTACTTC,TRBD1,.,TRBJ2-7,TRBV10-1
CASSEALRSYGYTF,TGTGCCAGCAGTGAAGCGCTTCGGTCCTATGGCTACACCTTC,.,few,TRBJ1-2,TRBV6-1
CASDGLAGGTYEQYF,TGTGCCAGCGACGGACTAGCGGGGGGGACCTACGAGCAGTACTTC,TRBD2,.,TRBJ2-7,TRBV25-1
CASSLTGTEGSYEQYF,TGTGCCAGCAGCTTAACCGGGACGGAAGGCTCCTACGAGCAGTACTTC,.,few,TRBJ2-7,TRBV7-7
CASSPPGKSRNTEAFF,TGCGCCAGCAGCCCACCCGGCAAGTCGAGGAACACTGAAGCTTTCTTT,.,.,TRBJ1-1,TRBV4-1
CASSLEGQRSYEQYF,TGCGCCAGCAGCTTGGAGGGACAGCGATCCTACGAGCAGTACTTC,TRBD1,.,TRBJ2-7,TRBV5-1
CASRRPGLAGENEQFF,TGTGCCAGCAGAAGACCGGGACTAGCGGGGGAAAATGAGCAGTTCTTC,TRBD2,.,TRBJ2-1,TRBV28
CASSLGTSDNEQFF,TGCGCCAGCAGCTTGGGGACTAGCGACAATGAGCAGTTCTTC,TRBD2,few,TRBJ2-1,TRBV5-1
CASSIDPQHWGAFF,TGTGCCAGTAGTATTGATCCCCAACATTGGGGAGCTTTCTTT,.,.,TRBJ1-1,TRBV19
CASSVGRGYNEQFF,TGTGCCAGCAGCGTGGGCAGGGGTTACAATGAGCAGTTCTTC,.,.,TRBJ2-1,TRBV9
CASSQDWGGFYEQYF,TGCGCCAGCAGCCAAGATTGGGGGGGGTTTTACGAGCAGTACTTC,TRBD2,.,TRBJ2-7,TRBV4-1
CATSGGGLGAEKLFF,TGTGCCACCAGCGGGGGGGGACTAGGAGCTGAAAAACTGTTTTTT,.,.,TRBJ1-4,TRBV15
CASSPLRGSTEAFF,TGTGCCAGCTCACCACTCAGGGGGAGCACTGAAGCTTTCTTT,TRBD1,.,TRBJ1-1,TRBV18
CASSPGIYDDPNQPQHF,TGTGCCAGCAGCCCCGGTATATACGACGACCCCAATCAGCCCCAGCATTTT,.,.,TRBJ1-5,TRBV7-9
CASSSGLILRNTEAFF,TGTGCCAGCAGCTCCGGACTCATATTAAGGAACACTGAAGCTTTCTTT,.,.,TRBJ1-1,TRBV28
CASSRDSTYEQYF,TGTGCCAGCAGCCGGGACAGCACCTACGAGCAGTACTTC,TRBD1,.,TRBJ2-7,TRBV27
CASSSLFEKLFF,TGTGCCAGCAGTTCCCTTTTTGAAAAACTGTTTTTT,.,.,TRBJ1-4,TRBV28
CASSSPGTDEQFF,TGTGCCAGCAGCTCACCCGGGACAGATGAGCAGTTCTTC,TRBD1,once,TRBJ2-1,TRBV7-9
CASSFSVGSYNEQFF,TGCGCCAGCAGCTTTAGCGTAGGCTCCTACAATGAGCAGTTCTTC,.,.,TRBJ2-1,TRBV5-1
CASRPWRSPTGELFF,TGTGCCAGCAGGCCGTGGCGTTCCCCAACCGGGGAGCTGTTTTTT,.,.,TRBJ2-2,TRBV11-1
CASSTLQGSAYEQYF,TGTGCCAGCAGCACGTTACAGGGTAGTGCCTACGAGCAGTACTTC,.,once,TRBJ2-7,TRBV27
CASSLAGQGNKPQHF,TGTGCCAGCAGCTTAGCTGGACAGGGGAATAAGCCCCAGCATTTT,TRBD1,.,TRBJ1-5,TRBV7-8
CASSLGPYQQDTQYF,TGTGCCAGCAGTTTGGGTCCATACCAACAAGATACGCAGTATTTT,.,few,TRBJ2-3,TRBV6-6
CASSFLTREETQYF,TGTGCCAGCAGTTTTCTGACCAGGGAAGAGACCCAGTACTTC,.,few,TRBJ2-5,TRBV28
CATSSTGGAQPQHF,TGTGCCACCAGCAGCACAGGGGGCGCTCAGCCCCAGCATTTT,TRBD1,.,TRBJ1-5,TRBV15
CASSLGLAGYSTDTQYF,TGTGCCAGCAGCTTGGGACTAGCGGGATATAGCACAGATACGCAGTATTTT,TRBD2,few,TRBJ2-3,TRBV28
CASSLGLLKEQYF,TGTGCCAGCAGCTTAGGGCTACTTAAGGAGCAGTACTTC,.,.,TRBJ2-7,TRBV7-8
CASSPGTKETQYF,TGTGCCAGCTCACCCGGGACCAAAGAGACCCAGTACTTC,.,.,TRBJ2-5,TRBV18
CASSLKHGWGELFF,TGTGCCAGCAGCTTAAAGCATGGGTGGGGGGAGCTGTTTTTT,.,.,TRBJ2-2,TRBV11-2
CASSPGGQSNTGELFF,TGTGCCAGCAGCCCCGGGGGGCAGTCGAACACCGGGGAGCTGTTTTTT,.,.,TRBJ2-2,TRBV7-3
CASSQVPQREHYEQYF,TGCGCCAGCAGCCAAGTGCCCCAGCGGGAGCACTACGAGCAGTACTTC,TRBD2,.,TRBJ2-7,TRBV4-1
CASSAGGSRTDTQYF,TGTGCCAGCAGTGCAGGGGGTTCAAGAACAGATACGCAGTATTTT,TRBD1,.,TRBJ2-3,TRBV28
CASSITSSTYSNQPQHF,TGTGCCAGTAGTATCACCTCCTCCACTTATAGCAATCAGCCCCAGCATTTT,.,few,TRBJ1-5,TRBV19
CASSQDPRGSGNTIYF,TGTGCCAGCAGCCAAGACCCAAGGGGCTCTGGAAACACCATATATTTT,.,.,TRBJ1-3,TRBV14
CASSLGDRAPQHF,TGTGCCAGCAGCTTAGGGGACCGCGCGCCCCAGCATTTT,.,.,TRBJ1-5,TRBV7-6
CASSQGQQETQYF,TGTGCCAGCAGCCAGGGACAGCAAGAGACCCAGTACTTC,TRBD1,.,TRBJ2-5,TRBV7-3
CASSVTGTNANYGYTF,TGTGCCAGTAGTGTCACCGGGACAAACGCTAACTATGGCTACACCTTC,.,.,TRBJ1-2,TRBV19
CAWSVGGGTDTQYF,TGTGCCTGGAGTGTCGGGGGGGGCACAGATACGCAGTATTTT,TRBD2,.,TRBJ2-3,TRBV30
CASSKRVGTEAFF,TGTGCCAGCAGTAAGAGAGTTGGCACTGAAGCTTTCTTT,.,few,TRBJ1-1,TRBV2
CASRPTVGNYGYTF,TGTGCCAGCAGGCCGACAGTGGGGAACTATGGCTACACCTTC,.,.,TRBJ1-2,TRBV6-1
CASSRQVGDYGYTF,TGCGCCAGCAGCCGACAGGTTGGGGACTATGGCTACACCTTC,.,once,TRBJ1-2,TRBV4-1